Listed below are T cell receptor beta chains from one sample, sequenced in a study of naive and memory T cell subsets. A single record per CDR3 protein comes from TCRdb applying MiXCR to the 5' RACE reads. The sample has tens of thousands of distinct CDR3 sequences; over 7% are singletons. The source is a male donor in good health. Both conserved end residues are part of each CDR3.

v_gene,j_gene,CDR3aa
TRBV18,TRBJ1-1,CASSPASFGPEAFF
TRBV6-6,TRBJ2-1,CASSTQGAEAQFF
TRBV29-1,TRBJ1-4,CSVELGLEGEKLFF
TRBV10-3,TRBJ2-7,CAISGGTSATYEQYF
TRBV19,TRBJ2-1,CASSPGYNEQFF
TRBV7-9,TRBJ2-7,CASSLVDEQYF
TRBV27,TRBJ2-7,CASSFGRDLPYEQYF
TRBV29-1,TRBJ2-1,CSARVAGYNEQFF
TRBV6-6,TRBJ2-5,CATRTGQETQYF
TRBV4-2,TRBJ2-7,CASSQDQAGGTGGEQYF
TRBV5-4,TRBJ1-4,CASSTSTGGTEKLFF
TRBV7-4,TRBJ1-5,CASSSHKFTDAYSNQPQHF
TRBV19,TRBJ2-1,CASSTWGSGNNEQFF
TRBV2,TRBJ2-5,CASSVPGPAGETQYF
TRBV5-1,TRBJ1-1,CASSLAVLNTEAFF
TRBV20-1,TRBJ1-1,CSATRGMETEAFF
TRBV2,TRBJ1-5,CASKTGAVNQPQHF
TRBV2,TRBJ2-3,CASSEAPLGRDTDTQYF
TRBV20-1,TRBJ2-5,CSAQAPSGSSSETQYF
TRBV5-6,TRBJ1-4,CASSVLQDEKLFF
TRBV9,TRBJ1-2,CASSVTAFPGQGGGYTF
TRBV19,TRBJ1-6,CASSIRAPNSPLHF
TRBV3-1,TRBJ2-1,CASSLWTSGTYEQFF
TRBV20-1,TRBJ1-5,CSARDGSRGSGQPQHF
TRBV4-1,TRBJ2-7,CASSQVESGRSYEQYF
TRBV6-5,TRBJ1-2,CASSRTTTTSDRASYGYTF
TRBV6-5,TRBJ2-3,CASSYSAGGADTQYF
TRBV4-1,TRBJ1-2,CASSQGGEMTDNYGYTF
TRBV19,TRBJ2-2,CASSGGRITGELFF